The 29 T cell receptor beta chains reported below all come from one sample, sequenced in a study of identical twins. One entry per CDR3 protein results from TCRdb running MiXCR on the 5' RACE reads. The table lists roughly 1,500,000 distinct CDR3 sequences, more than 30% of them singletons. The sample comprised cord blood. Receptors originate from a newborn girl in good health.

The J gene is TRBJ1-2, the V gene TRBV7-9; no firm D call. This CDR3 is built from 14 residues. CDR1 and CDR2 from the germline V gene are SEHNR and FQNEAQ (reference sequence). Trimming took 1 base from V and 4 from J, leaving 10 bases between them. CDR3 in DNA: TGTGCCAGCAGCTTAGTTCCCCAGGTCTATGGCTACACCTTC. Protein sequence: CASSLVPQVYGYTF. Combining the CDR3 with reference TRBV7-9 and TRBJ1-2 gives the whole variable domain DTGVSQNPRHKITKRGQNVTFRCDPISEHNRLYWYRQTLGQGPEFLTYFQNEAQLEKSRLLSDRFSAERPKGSFSTLEIQRTEQGDSAMYLCASSLVPQVYGYTFGSGTRLTVV.

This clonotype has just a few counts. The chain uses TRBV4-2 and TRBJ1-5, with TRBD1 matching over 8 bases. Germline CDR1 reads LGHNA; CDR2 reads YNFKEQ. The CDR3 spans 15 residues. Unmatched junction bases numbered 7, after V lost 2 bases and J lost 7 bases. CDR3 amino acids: CASSQRTGSGQPQHF. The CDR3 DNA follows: TGTGCCAGCAGCCAACGGACAGGGAGTGGGCAGCCCCAGCATTTT.

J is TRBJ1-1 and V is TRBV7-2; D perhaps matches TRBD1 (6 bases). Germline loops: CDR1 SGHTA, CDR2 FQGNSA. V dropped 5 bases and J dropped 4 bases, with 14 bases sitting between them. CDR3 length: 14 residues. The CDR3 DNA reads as TGTGCCAGCAGCCCGAGTAAGGGGGGCACTGAAGCTTTCTTT. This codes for CASSPSKGGTEAFF.

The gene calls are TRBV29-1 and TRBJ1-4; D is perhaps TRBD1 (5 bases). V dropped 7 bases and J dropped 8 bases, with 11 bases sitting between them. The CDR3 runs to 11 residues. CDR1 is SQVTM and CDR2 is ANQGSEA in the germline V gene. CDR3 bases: TGCAGCGCCGGGACGTGGGAAAAACTGTTTTTT. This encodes CSAGTWEKLFF. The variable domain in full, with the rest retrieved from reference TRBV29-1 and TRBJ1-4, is SAVISQKPSRDICQRGTSLTIQCQVDSQVTMMFWYRQQPGQSLTLIATANQGSEATYESGFVIDKFPISRPNLTFSTLTVSNMSPEDSSIYLCSAGTWEKLFFGSGTQLSVL.

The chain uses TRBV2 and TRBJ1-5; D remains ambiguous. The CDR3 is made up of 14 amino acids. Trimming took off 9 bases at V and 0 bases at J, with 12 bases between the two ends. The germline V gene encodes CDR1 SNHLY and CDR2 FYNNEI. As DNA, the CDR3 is TGTGCCAGTAACCTCGGGTTTAGCAATCAGCCCCAGCATTTT. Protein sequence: CASNLGFSNQPQHF.

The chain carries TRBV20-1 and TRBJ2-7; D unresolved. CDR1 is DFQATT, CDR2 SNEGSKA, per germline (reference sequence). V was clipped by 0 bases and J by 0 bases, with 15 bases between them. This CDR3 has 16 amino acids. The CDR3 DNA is TGCAGTGCTAGAGATCTTAGGACCTTCAGCTCCTACGAGCAGTACTTC. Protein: CSARDLRTFSSYEQYF.

The chain's CDR3 is CSARGPGTKNTEAFF. The CDR3 DNA reads as TGCAGTGCTAGGGGACCCGGGACAAAGAACACTGAAGCTTTCTTT. The chain links TRBV20-1 to TRBJ1-1, with D perhaps matching TRBD1 (6 bases). The germline V and J ends were trimmed by 3 bases and 1 base, with 15 bases remaining between them. Germline V lookup: CDR1 DFQATT, CDR2 SNEGSKA (reference sequence). This CDR3 has 15 amino acids.

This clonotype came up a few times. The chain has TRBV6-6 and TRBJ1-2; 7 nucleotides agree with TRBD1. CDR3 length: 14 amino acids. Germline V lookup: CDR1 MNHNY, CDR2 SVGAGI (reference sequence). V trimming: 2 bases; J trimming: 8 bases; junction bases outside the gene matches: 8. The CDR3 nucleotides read TGTGCCAGCAGTTACATTCCCGACAGGGACGGCTACACCTTC. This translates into CASSYIPDRDGYTF.

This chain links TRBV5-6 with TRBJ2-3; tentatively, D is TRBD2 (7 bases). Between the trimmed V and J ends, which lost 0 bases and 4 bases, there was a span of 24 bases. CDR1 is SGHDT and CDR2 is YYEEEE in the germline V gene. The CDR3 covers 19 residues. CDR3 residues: CASSLVDVIWGGRSDTQYF. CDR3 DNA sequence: TGTGCCAGCAGCTTGGTCGATGTTATTTGGGGGGGCCGTTCAGATACGCAGTATTTT.

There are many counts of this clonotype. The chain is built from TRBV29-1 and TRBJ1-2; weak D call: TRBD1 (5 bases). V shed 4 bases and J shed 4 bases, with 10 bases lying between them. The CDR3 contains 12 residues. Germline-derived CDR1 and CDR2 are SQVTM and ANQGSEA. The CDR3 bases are TGCAGCGTTGCCGGGACCGCCTATGGCTACACCTTC. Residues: CSVAGTAYGYTF.

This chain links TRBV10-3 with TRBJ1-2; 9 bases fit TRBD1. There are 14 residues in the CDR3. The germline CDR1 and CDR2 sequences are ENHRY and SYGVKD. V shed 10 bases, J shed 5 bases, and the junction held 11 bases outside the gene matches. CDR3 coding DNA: TGTGCCAGCAGGGGACAGGGCTTCCGTTATGGCTACACCTTC. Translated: CASRGQGFRYGYTF.

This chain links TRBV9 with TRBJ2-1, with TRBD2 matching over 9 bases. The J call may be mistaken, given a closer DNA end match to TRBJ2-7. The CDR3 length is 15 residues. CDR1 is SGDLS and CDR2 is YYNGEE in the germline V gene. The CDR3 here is CASSVGGRAYNEQYF. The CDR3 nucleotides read TGTGCCAGCAGCGTGGGCGGGAGGGCCTACAATGAGCAGTACTTC.

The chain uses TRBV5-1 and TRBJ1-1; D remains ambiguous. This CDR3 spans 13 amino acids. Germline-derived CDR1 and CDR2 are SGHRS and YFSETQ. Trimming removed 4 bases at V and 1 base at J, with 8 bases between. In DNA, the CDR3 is TGCGCCAGCAGCCCCGTCCCGAACACTGAAGCTTTCTTT. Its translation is CASSPVPNTEAFF.

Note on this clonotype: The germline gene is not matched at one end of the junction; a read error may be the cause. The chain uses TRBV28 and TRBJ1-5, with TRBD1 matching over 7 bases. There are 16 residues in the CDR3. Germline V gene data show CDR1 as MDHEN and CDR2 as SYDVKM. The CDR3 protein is CASSFLPDPKGQPQPF. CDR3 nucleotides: TGCGCCAGCAGTTTCCTACCGGACCCCAAGGGACAGCCCCAGCCTTTT.

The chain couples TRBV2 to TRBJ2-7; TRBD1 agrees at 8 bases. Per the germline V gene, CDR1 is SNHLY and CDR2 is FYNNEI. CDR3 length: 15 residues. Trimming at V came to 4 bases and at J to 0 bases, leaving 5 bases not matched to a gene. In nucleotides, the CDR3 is TGTGCCAGCAGTGCGCTCGGGACAGGCTCCTACGAGCAGTACTTC. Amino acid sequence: CASSALGTGSYEQYF.

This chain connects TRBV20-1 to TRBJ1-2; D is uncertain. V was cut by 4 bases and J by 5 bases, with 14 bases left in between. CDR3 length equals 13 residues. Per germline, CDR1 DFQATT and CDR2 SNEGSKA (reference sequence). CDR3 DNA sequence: TGCAGTGCTATGGTGTCTACGCTTTATGGCTACACCTTC. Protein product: CSAMVSTLYGYTF.

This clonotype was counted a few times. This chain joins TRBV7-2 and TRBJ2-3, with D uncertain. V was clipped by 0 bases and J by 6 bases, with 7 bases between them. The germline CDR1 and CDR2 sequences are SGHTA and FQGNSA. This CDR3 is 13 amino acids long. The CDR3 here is CASSLAYQDTQYF. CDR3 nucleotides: TGTGCCAGCAGCTTAGCCTACCAGGATACGCAGTATTTT. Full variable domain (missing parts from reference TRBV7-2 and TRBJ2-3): GAGVSQSPSNKVTEKGKDVELRCDPISGHTALYWYRQSLGQGLEFLIYFQGNSAPDKSGLPSDRFSAERTGGSVSTLTIQRTQQEDSAVYLCASSLAYQDTQYFGPGTRLTVL.

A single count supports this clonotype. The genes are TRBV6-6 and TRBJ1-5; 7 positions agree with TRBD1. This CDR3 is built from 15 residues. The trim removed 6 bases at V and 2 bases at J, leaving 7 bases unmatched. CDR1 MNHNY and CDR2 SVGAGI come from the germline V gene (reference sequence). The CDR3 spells CASRKTDRGNQPQHF. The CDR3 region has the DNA TGTGCCAGCAGAAAAACCGACAGGGGCAATCAGCCCCAGCATTTT.

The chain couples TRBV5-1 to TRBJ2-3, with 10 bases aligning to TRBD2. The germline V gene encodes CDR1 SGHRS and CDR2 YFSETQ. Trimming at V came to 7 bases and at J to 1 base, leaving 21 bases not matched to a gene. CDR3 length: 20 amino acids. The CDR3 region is CASGLAEVPTGISRTDTQYF. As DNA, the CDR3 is TGCGCCAGCGGACTAGCGGAGGTCCCTACCGGAATATCTCGCACAGATACGCAGTATTTT.

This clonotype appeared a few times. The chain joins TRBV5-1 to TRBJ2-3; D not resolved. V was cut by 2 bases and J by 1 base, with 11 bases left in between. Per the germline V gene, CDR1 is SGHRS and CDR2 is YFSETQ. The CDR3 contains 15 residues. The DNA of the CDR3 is TGCGCCAGCAGCTTACATCGTCCGGGCACAGATACGCAGTATTTT. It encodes CASSLHRPGTDTQYF.

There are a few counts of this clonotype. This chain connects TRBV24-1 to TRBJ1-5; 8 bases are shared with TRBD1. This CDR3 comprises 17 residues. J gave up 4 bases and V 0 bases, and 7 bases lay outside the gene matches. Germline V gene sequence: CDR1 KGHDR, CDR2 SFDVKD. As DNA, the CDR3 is TGTGCCACCAGTGATTTGGGACAGGGACTACCAAATCAGCCCCAGCATTTT. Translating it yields CATSDLGQGLPNQPQHF.

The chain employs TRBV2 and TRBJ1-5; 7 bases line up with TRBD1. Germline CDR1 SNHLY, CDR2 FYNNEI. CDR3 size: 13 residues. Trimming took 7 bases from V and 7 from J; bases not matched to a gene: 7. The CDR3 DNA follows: TGTGCCAGCAACCAGGGGGTCCGGCAGCCCCAGCATTTT. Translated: CASNQGVRQPQHF.

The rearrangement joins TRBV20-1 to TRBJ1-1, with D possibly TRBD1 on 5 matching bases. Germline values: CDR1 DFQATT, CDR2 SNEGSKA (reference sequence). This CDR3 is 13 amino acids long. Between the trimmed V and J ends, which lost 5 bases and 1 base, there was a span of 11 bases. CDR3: CSAPDRRNTEAFF. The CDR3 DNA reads TGCAGTGCTCCTGACAGAAGGAACACTGAAGCTTTCTTT.

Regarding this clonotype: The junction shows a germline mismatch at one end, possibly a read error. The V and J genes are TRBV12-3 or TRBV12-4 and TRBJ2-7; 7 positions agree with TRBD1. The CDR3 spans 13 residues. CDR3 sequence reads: CASSRDRAYEEYF. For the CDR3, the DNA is TGTGCCAGCAGTCGGGACAGAGCCTACGAGGAGTACTTC.

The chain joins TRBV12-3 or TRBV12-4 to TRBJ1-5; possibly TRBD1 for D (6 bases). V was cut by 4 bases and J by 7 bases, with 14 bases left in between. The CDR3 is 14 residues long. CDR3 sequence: CASSSQGLGQPQHF. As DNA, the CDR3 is TGTGCCAGCAGTTCCCAGGGGCTGGGGCAGCCCCAGCATTTT.

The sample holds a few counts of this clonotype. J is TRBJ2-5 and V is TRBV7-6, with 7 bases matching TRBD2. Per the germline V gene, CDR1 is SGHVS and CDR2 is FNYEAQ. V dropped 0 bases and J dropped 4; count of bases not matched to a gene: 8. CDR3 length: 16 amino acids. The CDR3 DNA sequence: TGTGCCAGCAGCTTAGCGCCTGGGGGGGGAACAGAGACCCAGTACTTC. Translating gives CASSLAPGGGTETQYF.

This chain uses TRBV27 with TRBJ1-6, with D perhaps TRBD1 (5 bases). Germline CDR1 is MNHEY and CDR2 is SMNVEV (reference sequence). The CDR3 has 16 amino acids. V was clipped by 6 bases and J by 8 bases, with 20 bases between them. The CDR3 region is CASSQSIRAGDSPLHF. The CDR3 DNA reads TGTGCCAGCAGCCAAAGCATCAGGGCCGGGGATTCACCCCTCCACTTT.

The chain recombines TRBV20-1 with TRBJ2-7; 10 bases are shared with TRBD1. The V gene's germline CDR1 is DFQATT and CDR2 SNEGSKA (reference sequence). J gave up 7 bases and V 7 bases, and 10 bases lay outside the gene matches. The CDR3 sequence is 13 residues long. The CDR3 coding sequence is TGCAGTGTCTCGGGACAGGGGTACAATGAGCAGTACTTC. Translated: CSVSGQGYNEQYF.

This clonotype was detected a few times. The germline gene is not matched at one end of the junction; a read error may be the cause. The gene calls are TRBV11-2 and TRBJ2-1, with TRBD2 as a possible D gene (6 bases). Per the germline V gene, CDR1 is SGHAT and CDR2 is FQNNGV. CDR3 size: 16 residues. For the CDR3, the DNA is TGTGCCAGCAGCTCACGGGAGCGCTACTCCTACAGTGAGCAGTTCTTC. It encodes CASSSRERYSYSEQFF.